This TCR beta chain was profiled in a study of T cell responses to AZD1222 COVID-19 vaccine. Sequencing was performed with immunoSEQ multiplex PCR; in TCRdb, only in-frame clones are kept and a portion is missing. Of about 180,000 clones in the sample, about 91% were seen once. The CDR3 length is 14 residues. Germline V gives CDR1 SGHTA, CDR2 FQGTGA. V lost 4 bases, J lost 3 bases, and 5 bases stayed unmatched. Sample: peripheral blood, taken on day 0 of AZD1222 vaccination. This clonotype was sampled from an adult in good health. The chain combines TRBV7-3 with TRBJ1-1; 7 nucleotides match TRBD1. The CDR3 is CASSSTGADTEAFF. DNA for the CDR3: TGTGCCAGCAGCTCAACAGGGGCGGACACTGAAGCTTTCTTT.